Listed below are T cell receptor beta chains from one sample, sequenced in a study of blood T cell repertoires in COVID-19. Data came from immunoSEQ multiplex PCR; TCRdb stores just in-frame clones and leaves some out. The sample has approximately 180,000 clones; around 90% are singletons. What was sequenced was peripheral blood. These receptor sequences come from a human donor in a cohort sampled during active COVID-19. CDR3s include the opening cysteine and the closing phenylalanine or tryptophan. A D gene is named only where the DNA matches it firmly. The listing skips clone size in some rows; elsewhere it reads once, few, many or a size class.

v_gene,abundance,d_gene,j_gene,CDR3nt,CDR3aa
TRBV6-1,.,.,TRBJ1-3,TGTGCCAGCAGTGAACAGGGTGGAAGCTCTGGAAACACCATATATTTT,CASSEQGGSSGNTIYF
TRBV5-6,.,TRBD1,TRBJ1-2,TGTGCCAGCAGCTTTATGGGGACAGGGGTTAACTATGGCTACACCTTC,CASSFMGTGVNYGYTF
TRBV3-1/TRBV3-2,.,TRBD1,TRBJ1-6,TGTGCCAGCAGCCAAGGGACAGGCGATAATTCACCCCTCCACTTT,CASSQGTGDNSPLHF
TRBV19,once,TRBD2,TRBJ2-1,TGTGCCAGTACCGCTAGCGGGTTTGGTAATGAGCAGTTCTTC,CASTASGFGNEQFF
TRBV7-9,once,.,TRBJ2-7,TGTGCCAGCAGCTTGGAGGGGGCCCTCACCTTCAATTACGAGCAGTACTTC,CASSLEGALTFNYEQYF
TRBV12-3/TRBV12-4,.,.,TRBJ1-4,TGTGCCAGCAGTTTGAGCGGTAATGAAAAACTGTTTTTT,CASSLSGNEKLFF
TRBV3-1/TRBV3-2,.,TRBD1,TRBJ1-2,TGTGCCAGCAGCCAAGACGCCCTACAGGGGAACTATGGCTACACCTTC,CASSQDALQGNYGYTF
TRBV2,.,TRBD2,TRBJ2-7,TGTGCCAGCAGCCGGACTAGCGGGGTTACCTACGAGCAGTACTTC,CASSRTSGVTYEQYF
TRBV2,.,TRBD2,TRBJ2-1,TGTGCCAGCAGTGAGAGCGGGGGGTATTACAATGAGCAGTTCTTC,CASSESGGYYNEQFF
TRBV6-2/TRBV6-3,.,TRBD2,TRBJ2-3,TGTGCCAGCAGTTCGACTAGCGGGGCGACAGATACGCAGTATTTT,CASSSTSGATDTQYF
TRBV6-1,once,TRBD1,TRBJ2-5,TGTGCCAGCAGTGAATGGGGACAGGGCACAGAGACCCAGTACTTC,CASSEWGQGTETQYF
TRBV19,.,TRBD2,TRBJ2-1,TGTGCCAGTAGTATCGGACTAGCAGGGGACAATGAGCAGTTCTTC,CASSIGLAGDNEQFF
TRBV7-2,.,TRBD2,TRBJ2-1,TGTGCCAGCAGCTTGCCTTTAGCGGGAGGGGTACGTGAGCAGTTCTTC,CASSLPLAGGVREQFF
TRBV19,.,TRBD2,TRBJ2-7,TGTGCCAGTAGTAGGGCTAGCGGGGTACTCTACGAGCAGTACTTC,CASSRASGVLYEQYF
TRBV5-4,.,TRBD1,TRBJ2-7,TGTGCCAGCAGCTTCGGGGGACAGGGATCCTCCTACGAGCAGTACTTC,CASSFGGQGSSYEQYF
TRBV4-2,.,TRBD2,TRBJ2-5,TGTGCCAGCAGGAGGGAGGGAGGGCAAGAGACCCAGTACTTC,CASRREGGQETQYF
TRBV5-6,.,.,TRBJ2-5,TGTGCCAGCAACCTTGGAGGGTACGAGACCCAGTACTTC,CASNLGGYETQYF
TRBV5-1,.,.,TRBJ2-2,TGCGCCAGCAGCTTGGTAGTACAGGGATCCGGGGAGCTGTTTTTT,CASSLVVQGSGELFF
TRBV10-3,.,TRBD1,TRBJ2-5,TGTGCCATCAGTGATTCGTGGACAGGACAAGAGACCCAGTACTTC,CAISDSWTGQETQYF
TRBV5-6,.,.,TRBJ1-1,TGTGCCAGCAGCTTGTATAGGGGGAGGGTTACTGAAGCTTTCTTT,CASSLYRGRVTEAFF
TRBV7-2,.,TRBD1,TRBJ2-7,TGTGCCAGCAGCTTCAGAGACAGGGACCACGAGCAGTACTTC,CASSFRDRDHEQYF
TRBV7-6,once,.,TRBJ2-6,TGTGCCAGCAGCACAGGGGGGGCCAACGTCCTGACTTTC,CASSTGGANVLTF
TRBV5-6,.,TRBD2,TRBJ2-7,TGTGCCAGCAGCACCGGACTAGTTTCTTTCGAGCAGTACTTC,CASSTGLVSFEQYF
TRBV6-2/TRBV6-3,.,.,TRBJ2-7,TGTGCCAGCAGTTCTGGACAGATATCCGAGCAGTACTTC,CASSSGQISEQYF
TRBV5-5,.,TRBD1,TRBJ1-5,TGTGCCAGCAGCTTGGTTGGACAGGGCGGCCAGCCCCAGCATTTT,CASSLVGQGGQPQHF
TRBV18,.,TRBD1,TRBJ2-1,TGTGCCAGCTCCCCTAGAACAGGGGGCCGGGACAATGAGCAGTTCTTC,CASSPRTGGRDNEQFF
TRBV7-2,.,.,TRBJ1-2,TGTGCCAGCAGCTTAGTGGGGGCCAGTAACTATGGCTACACCTTC,CASSLVGASNYGYTF
TRBV11-1,few,.,TRBJ1-5,TGTGCAACGCCCCGCCCCACAGGACCAAGCAATCAGCCCCAGCATTTT,CATPRPTGPSNQPQHF
TRBV5-4,.,.,TRBJ2-1,TGTGCCAGCAGCTCCAATCTAGGAAGGCTCTCCTACAATGAGCAGTTCTTC,CASSSNLGRLSYNEQFF
TRBV4-3,.,.,TRBJ2-7,TGCGCCAGCAGCCAAGAGAGTGTTGAGGCCTACGAGCAGTACTTC,CASSQESVEAYEQYF
TRBV6-5,.,TRBD1,TRBJ2-2,TGTGCCAGCAGTTACCCCGGGACAGGAAACACCGGGGAGCTGTTTTTT,CASSYPGTGNTGELFF
TRBV30,.,.,TRBJ1-1,TGTGCCTGGAAGGGGGACAAGGTGAACACTGAAGCTTTCTTT,CAWKGDKVNTEAFF
TRBV7-9,few,TRBD1,TRBJ1-5,TGTGCCAGCAGCCCGGGACAGGGGTTCCAGCCCCAGCATTTT,CASSPGQGFQPQHF